These 10 T cell receptor beta chains came from one sample sequenced in a study of blood T cells in healthy people across ages. A second PCR of about 6 to 12 cycles used a sample-barcoded 5' primer and a J-beta primer mix. Using its own MiXCR run on the 5' RACE reads, TCRdb lists one record per CDR3 protein. The sample includes hundreds of thousands of distinct CDR3 sequences, around 45% seen only once; the top ten take approximately 32%. Sequenced material: blood. All receptors derive from an older woman in good health.

The rearrangement links TRBV29-1 to TRBJ2-5, with 11 nucleotides matching TRBD2. The germline V gene encodes CDR1 SQVTM and CDR2 ANQGSEA. Trimming cost V 0 bases and J 2 bases; bases outside gene matches: 8. The CDR3 is 17 residues long. The CDR3 DNA reads as TGCAGCGTTGAAGATCCCTCGACTAGCGGGGCACAAGAGACCCAGTACTTC. It yields the protein CSVEDPSTSGAQETQYF. Full variable domain (rest looked up from reference TRBV29-1 and TRBJ2-5): SAVISQKPSRDICQRGTSLTIQCQVDSQVTMMFWYRQQPGQSLTLIATANQGSEATYESGFVIDKFPISRPNLTFSTLTVSNMSPEDSSIYLCSVEDPSTSGAQETQYFGPGTRLLVL.

The chain joins TRBV5-1 to TRBJ1-4; TRBD1 matches at 10 bases. The trim removed 4 bases at V and 7 bases at J, leaving 4 bases unmatched. The CDR3 extends over 14 amino acids. CDR1 is SGHRS and CDR2 is YFSETQ in the germline V gene. The CDR3 loop is CASSPGDRGEKLFF. The CDR3 nucleotides are TGCGCCAGCAGCCCTGGGGACAGGGGTGAAAAACTGTTTTTT.

Only a few counts were recorded for this clonotype. This sequence joins TRBV27 and TRBJ2-7; D is ambiguous. Germline CDR1 reads MNHEY; CDR2 reads SMNVEV (reference sequence). With 3 bases removed from V and 1 base from J, the gap between germline ends came to 7 bases. The CDR3 length is 13 residues. The CDR3 DNA sequence: TGTGCCAGCAGTTTTACGGTTTCCTACGAGCAGTACTTC. This gives the protein CASSFTVSYEQYF.

The sample holds a few counts of this clonotype. The chain couples TRBV9 to TRBJ2-4, with D tentatively TRBD2 (6 bases). The J call is in doubt because the DNA end fits TRBJ2-7 better. Germline V lookup: CDR1 SGDLS, CDR2 YYNGEE. The length of the CDR3 is 16 residues. CDR3 sequence reads: CASSVAAGSPTYEQYF. In DNA, the CDR3 is TGTGCCAGCAGCGTAGCGGCGGGGAGCCCCACCTACGAGCAGTACTTC.

J is TRBJ1-6 and V is TRBV6-1; 9 bases align to TRBD1. Per germline, CDR1 MNHNS and CDR2 SASEGT. The CDR3 has 14 amino acids. Trimming removed 8 bases from V and 10 bases from J; junction bases left unmatched: 9. DNA for the CDR3: TGTGCCAGCGGATCCGGGACAGGGAGGTCACCCCTCCACTTT. Amino acid sequence: CASGSGTGRSPLHF.

This clonotype came up a few times. The V call is TRBV7-8, the J call TRBJ2-5, with a weak D call TRBD2 (6 bases). The V end lost 1 base, the J end lost 3 bases, and 9 bases lay between the germline ends. This CDR3 region has 14 residues. Germline CDR1 is SGHVS and CDR2 is FQNEAQ. The CDR3 spells CASSLEVAEETQYF. CDR3 coding DNA: TGTGCCAGCAGCTTAGAGGTAGCGGAAGAGACCCAGTACTTC.

This chain uses TRBV20-1 with TRBJ2-7, with 12 bases aligning to TRBD2. V lost 0 bases, J lost 4 bases, and 10 bases stayed unmatched. This CDR3 contains 17 residues. CDR1 DFQATT and CDR2 SNEGSKA come from the germline V gene (reference sequence). The CDR3 DNA reads TGCAGTGCTAGAGAGATCAAGACTAGCGGGAGATTGTACGAGCAGTACTTC. Its protein is CSAREIKTSGRLYEQYF.

The rearrangement uses TRBV4-2 and TRBJ2-1; TRBD2 matches 10 bases. V shed 1 base and J 5 bases; nucleotides not matched to a gene: 2. The CDR3 has 15 amino acids. CDR1 LGHNA and CDR2 YNFKEQ come from the germline V gene. Here the CDR3 reads CASSQGTSGNNEQFF. The CDR3 DNA is TGTGCCAGCAGCCAAGGGACTAGCGGCAACAATGAGCAGTTCTTC.

This clonotype occurred once. The chain is built from TRBV24-1 and TRBJ2-5, with unresolved D. Germline lookup yields CDR1 KGHDR and CDR2 SFDVKD. V dropped 6 bases and J dropped 0 bases, with 7 bases sitting between them. This CDR3 is built from 13 residues. DNA of the CDR3: TGTGCCACCAGTAGACGATACCAAGAGACCCAGTACTTC. The encoded protein is CATSRRYQETQYF.

This clonotype was observed a handful of times. V usage is TRBV2 and J usage is TRBJ1-1; 7 bases match TRBD1. Trimming at V came to 8 bases and at J to 5 bases, leaving 5 bases not matched to a gene. Germline V CDR1 and CDR2: SNHLY, FYNNEI. CDR3 length equals 12 residues. CDR3: CASCGQATEAFF. CDR3 DNA sequence: TGTGCCAGCTGTGGACAGGCGACTGAAGCTTTCTTT.